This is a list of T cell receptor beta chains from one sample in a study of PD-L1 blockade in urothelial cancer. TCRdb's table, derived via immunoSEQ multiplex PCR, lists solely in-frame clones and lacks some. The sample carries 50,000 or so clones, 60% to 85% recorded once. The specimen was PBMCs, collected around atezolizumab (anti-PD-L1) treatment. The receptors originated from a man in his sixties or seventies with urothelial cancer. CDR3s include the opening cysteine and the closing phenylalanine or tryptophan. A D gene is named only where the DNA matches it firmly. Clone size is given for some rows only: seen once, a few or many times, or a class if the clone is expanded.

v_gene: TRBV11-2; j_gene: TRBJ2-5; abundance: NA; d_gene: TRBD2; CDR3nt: TGTGCCAGCAGCCCCGGACTAGGGCGGTCCCAAGAGACCCAGTACTTC; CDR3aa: CASSPGLGRSQETQYF
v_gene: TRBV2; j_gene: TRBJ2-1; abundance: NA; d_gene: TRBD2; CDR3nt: TGTGCCAGCAGTGCCCGGGCGGGGGGGCCGAATGAGCAGTTCTTC; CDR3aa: CASSARAGGPNEQFF
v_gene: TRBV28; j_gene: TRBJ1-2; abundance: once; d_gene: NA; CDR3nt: TGTGCCAGCAGTTTTTTGGGGGGGGCGCGGTATGGCTACACCTTC; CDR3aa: CASSFLGGARYGYTF
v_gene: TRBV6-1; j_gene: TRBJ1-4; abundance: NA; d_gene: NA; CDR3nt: TGTGCCAGCTCCTCACTTCAGGGGTCGAATGAAAAACTGTTTTTT; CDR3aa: CASSSLQGSNEKLFF
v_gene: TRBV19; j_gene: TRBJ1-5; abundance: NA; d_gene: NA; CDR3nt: TGTGCCAGTAGTCCCTTGACCGGCGCGGGGAATCAGCCCCAGCATTTT; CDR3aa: CASSPLTGAGNQPQHF
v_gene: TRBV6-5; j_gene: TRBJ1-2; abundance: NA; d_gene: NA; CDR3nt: TGTGCCAGCTTACAATACGGGGGACGCTATGGCTACACCTTC; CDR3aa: CASLQYGGRYGYTF
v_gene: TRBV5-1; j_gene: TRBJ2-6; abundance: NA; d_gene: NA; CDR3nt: TGCGCCAGCAGCTTCCCTACGAGTGGGGCCAACGTCCTGACTTTC; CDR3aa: CASSFPTSGANVLTF
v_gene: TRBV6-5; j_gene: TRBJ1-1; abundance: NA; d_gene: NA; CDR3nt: TGTGCCAGCAGTTCGACTGGTACTGAAGCTTTCTTT; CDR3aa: CASSSTGTEAFF
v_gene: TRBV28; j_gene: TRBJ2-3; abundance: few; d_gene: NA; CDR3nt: TGTGCCAGCAGTTTCCTCGGCACAGATACGCAGTATTTT; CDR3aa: CASSFLGTDTQYF
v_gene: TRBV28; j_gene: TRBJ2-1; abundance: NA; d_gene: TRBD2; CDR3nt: TGTGCCAGCAGTCCCCCCGGACTAGCGGCGACTAGCTCCTACAATGAGCAGTTCTTC; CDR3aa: CASSPPGLAATSSYNEQFF
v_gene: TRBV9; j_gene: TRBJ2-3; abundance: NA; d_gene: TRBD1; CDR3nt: TGTGCCAGCAGCCCCCGGGACAGCTCCCTTAGCACAGATACGCAGTATTTT; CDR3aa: CASSPRDSSLSTDTQYF
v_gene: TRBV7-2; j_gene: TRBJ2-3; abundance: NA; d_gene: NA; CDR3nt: TGTGCCAGCAGCTTAAGGGGGGGAGGGCTAGCAGTCACGGATACGCAGTATTTT; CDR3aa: CASSLRGGGLAVTDTQYF
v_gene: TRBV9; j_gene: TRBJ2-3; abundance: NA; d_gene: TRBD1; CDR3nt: TGTGCCAGCAGCCCTGGGACAGGGGACACAGATACGCAGTATTTT; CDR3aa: CASSPGTGDTDTQYF
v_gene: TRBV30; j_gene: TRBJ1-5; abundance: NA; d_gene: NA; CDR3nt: TGTGCCTGGGGTGAGGGGGTGGATGCGCCCCAGCATTTT; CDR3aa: CAWGEGVDAPQHF
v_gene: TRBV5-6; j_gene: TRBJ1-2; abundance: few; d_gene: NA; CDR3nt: TGTGCCAGCAGCCCTGGAGAGAACTATGGCTACACCTTC; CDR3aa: CASSPGENYGYTF
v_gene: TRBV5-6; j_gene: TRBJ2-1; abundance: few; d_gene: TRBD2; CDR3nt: TGTGCCAGCAGCCGGACTAGCGGGACAGGTGAGCAGTTCTTC; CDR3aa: CASSRTSGTGEQFF
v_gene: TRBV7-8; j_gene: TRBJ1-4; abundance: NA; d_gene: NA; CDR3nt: TGTGCCAGCAGCTTAGCAGGCAGGGTGGAAGAAAAACTGTTTTTT; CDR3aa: CASSLAGRVEEKLFF
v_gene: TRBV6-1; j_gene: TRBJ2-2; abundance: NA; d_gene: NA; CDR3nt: TGTGCCAGCCGACAGGCCGGGGAGCTGTTTTTT; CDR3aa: CASRQAGELFF
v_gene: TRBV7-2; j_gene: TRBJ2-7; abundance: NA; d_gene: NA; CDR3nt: TGTGCCAGCAGGTCACAGGGAGGGTCCTACGAGCAGTACTTC; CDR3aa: CASRSQGGSYEQYF
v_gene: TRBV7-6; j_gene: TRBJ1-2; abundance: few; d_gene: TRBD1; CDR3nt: TGTGCCAGCAGCCTGGGACAGGAGGGTGAAGGCTACACCTTC; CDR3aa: CASSLGQEGEGYTF
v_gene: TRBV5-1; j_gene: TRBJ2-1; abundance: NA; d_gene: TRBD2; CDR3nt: TGCGCCAGCAGCGCCGCCAGCGGGAGGCGGAATGAGCAGTTCTTC; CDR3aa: CASSAASGRRNEQFF
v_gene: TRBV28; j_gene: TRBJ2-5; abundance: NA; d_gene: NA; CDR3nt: TGTGCCAGCAGTCCCCTGGGCAGGATGACCCAAGAGACCCAGTACTTC; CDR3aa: CASSPLGRMTQETQYF
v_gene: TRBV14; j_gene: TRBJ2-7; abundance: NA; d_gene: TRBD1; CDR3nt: TGTGCCAGCAGGGGCGGGGGACAGGGCTCCTACGAGCAGTACTTC; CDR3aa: CASRGGGQGSYEQYF
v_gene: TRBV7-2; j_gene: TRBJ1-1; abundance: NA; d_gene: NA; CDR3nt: TGTGCCAGCAGCATCACAGGGAACACTGAAGCTTTCTTT; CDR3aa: CASSITGNTEAFF
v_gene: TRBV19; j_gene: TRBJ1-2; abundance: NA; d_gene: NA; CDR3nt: TGTGCCAGTAGTACGGACAGAAGCGGCTACACCTTC; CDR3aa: CASSTDRSGYTF
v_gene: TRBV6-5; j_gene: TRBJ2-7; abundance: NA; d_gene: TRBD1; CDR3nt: TGTGCCAGCAGCCTGGACAGGTTCTCCTACGAGCAGTACTTC; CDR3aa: CASSLDRFSYEQYF
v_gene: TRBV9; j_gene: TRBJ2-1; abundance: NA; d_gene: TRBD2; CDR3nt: TGTGCCAGCAGCCCCCTCCAGGTAGCGGGATACAATGAGCAGTTCTTC; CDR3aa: CASSPLQVAGYNEQFF
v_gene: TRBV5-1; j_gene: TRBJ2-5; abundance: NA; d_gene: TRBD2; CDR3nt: TGCGCCAGCAGCCCTGGGACTAGCGGGAGCCAAGAGACCCAGTACTTC; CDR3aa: CASSPGTSGSQETQYF
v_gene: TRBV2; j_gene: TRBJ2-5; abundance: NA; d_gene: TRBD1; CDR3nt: TGTGCCAGCAGTCGACAGGGGCCAGCCCTCGAAGAGACCCAGTACTTC; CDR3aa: CASSRQGPALEETQYF
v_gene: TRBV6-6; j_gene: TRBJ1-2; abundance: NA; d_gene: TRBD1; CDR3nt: TGTGCCAGCAGTCCCGGGACAGCCACCTATGGCTACACCTTC; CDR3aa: CASSPGTATYGYTF
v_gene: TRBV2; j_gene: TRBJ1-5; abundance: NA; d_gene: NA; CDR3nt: TGTGCCAGCACTCTAACGCCCAGGGGCAATCAGCCCCAGCATTTT; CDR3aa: CASTLTPRGNQPQHF
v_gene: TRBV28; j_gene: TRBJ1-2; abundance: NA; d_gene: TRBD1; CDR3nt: TGTGCCAGCAGTATCGGGGACAGATATGGCTACACCTTC; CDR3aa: CASSIGDRYGYTF
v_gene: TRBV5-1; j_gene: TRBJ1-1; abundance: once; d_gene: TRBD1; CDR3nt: TGCGCCAGCAGCGCACGGGGACAGGGGGACACTGAAGCTTTCTTT; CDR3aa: CASSARGQGDTEAFF
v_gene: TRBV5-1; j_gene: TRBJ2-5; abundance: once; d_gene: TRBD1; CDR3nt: TGCGCCAGCAGCTTGTGGGGGACAGGGGAGGAGACCCAGTACTTC; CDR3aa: CASSLWGTGEETQYF
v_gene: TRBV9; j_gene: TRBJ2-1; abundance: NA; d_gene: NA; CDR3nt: TGTGCCAGCAGCCCCCCCGGGAGCTCCTACAATGAGCAGTTCTTC; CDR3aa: CASSPPGSSYNEQFF
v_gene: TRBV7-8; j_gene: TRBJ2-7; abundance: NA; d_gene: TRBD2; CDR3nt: TGTGCCAGCAGCTTAGGTCGGCTAGCGGCCTACGAGCAGTACTTC; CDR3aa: CASSLGRLAAYEQYF
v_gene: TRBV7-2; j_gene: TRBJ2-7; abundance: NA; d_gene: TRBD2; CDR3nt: TGTGCCAGCAGCTTAGCGGGGGGACTACCCCCCTACGAGCAGTACTTC; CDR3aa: CASSLAGGLPPYEQYF
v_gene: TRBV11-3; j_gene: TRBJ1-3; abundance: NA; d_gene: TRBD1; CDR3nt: TGTGCCAGCAGCTTAGAGGGGACAGGGCCCCTAAACACCATATATTTT; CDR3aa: CASSLEGTGPLNTIYF
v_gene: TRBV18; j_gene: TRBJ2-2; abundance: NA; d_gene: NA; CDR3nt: TGTGCCAGCTCACCCAGGGGTGGCACCGGGGAGCTGTTTTTT; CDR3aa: CASSPRGGTGELFF
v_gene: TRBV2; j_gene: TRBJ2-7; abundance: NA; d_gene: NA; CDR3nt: TGTGCCAGCATTTTCGCCGGCGAGCAGTACTTC; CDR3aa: CASIFAGEQYF
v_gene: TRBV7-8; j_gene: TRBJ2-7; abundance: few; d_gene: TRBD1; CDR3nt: TGTGCCAGCAGCTTAGCGCCAGGGGGCCATGAGCAGTACTTC; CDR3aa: CASSLAPGGHEQYF
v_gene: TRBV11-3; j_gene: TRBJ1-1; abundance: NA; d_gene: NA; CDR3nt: TGTGCCAGCAGCTTAGATCCCAATCGGCAGGGAAGCGCTGAAGCTTTCTTT; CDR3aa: CASSLDPNRQGSAEAFF
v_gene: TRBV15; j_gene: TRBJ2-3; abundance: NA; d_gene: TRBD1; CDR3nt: TGTGCCACCAGCAGACCCCTGGGACAGGGGGGTAATACGCAGTATTTT; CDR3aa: CATSRPLGQGGNTQYF
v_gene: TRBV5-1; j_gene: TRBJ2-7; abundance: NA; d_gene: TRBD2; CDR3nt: TGCGCCAGCAGCTTGGATGGGGGGGGCTCCTACGAGCAGTACTTC; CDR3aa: CASSLDGGGSYEQYF
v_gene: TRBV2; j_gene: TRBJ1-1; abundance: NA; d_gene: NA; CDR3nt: TGTGCCAGCAGTGCACTAATGAACACTGAAGCTTTCTTT; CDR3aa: CASSALMNTEAFF
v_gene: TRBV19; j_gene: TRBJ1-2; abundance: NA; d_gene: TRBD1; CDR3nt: TGTGCCAGTAGTATATCAGACAGGGTCGATGGCTACACCTTC; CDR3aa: CASSISDRVDGYTF
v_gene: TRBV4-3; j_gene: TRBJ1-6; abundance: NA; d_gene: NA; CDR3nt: TGCGCCAGCAGCCAAGACAGATATAATTCACCCCTCCACTTT; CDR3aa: CASSQDRYNSPLHF
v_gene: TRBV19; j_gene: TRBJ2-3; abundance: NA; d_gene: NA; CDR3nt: TGTGCCAGTAGTGTCGACAGCGCTAGCACAGATACGCAGTATTTT; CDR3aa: CASSVDSASTDTQYF
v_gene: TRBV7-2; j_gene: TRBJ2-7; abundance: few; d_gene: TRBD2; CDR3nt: TGTGCCAGCAGCTTCAGGCGGGAGGAAACCTACGAGCAGTACTTC; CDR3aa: CASSFRREETYEQYF
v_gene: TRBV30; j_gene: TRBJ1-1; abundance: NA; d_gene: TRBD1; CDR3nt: TGTGCCTGGAGTATCGGGACAGGAGCTTCTGAAGCTTTCTTT; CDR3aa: CAWSIGTGASEAFF
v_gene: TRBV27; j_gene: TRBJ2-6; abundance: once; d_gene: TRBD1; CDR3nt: TGTGCCAGCAGCCCCTCCGGGACAGGGCCTGGGGCCAACGTCCTGACTTTC; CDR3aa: CASSPSGTGPGANVLTF
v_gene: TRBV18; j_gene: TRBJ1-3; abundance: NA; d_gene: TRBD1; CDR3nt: TGTGCCAGCTCACCAGGACAGGGTTCTGGAAACACCATATATTTT; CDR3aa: CASSPGQGSGNTIYF
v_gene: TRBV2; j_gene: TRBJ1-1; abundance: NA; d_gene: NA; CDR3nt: TGTGCCAGCCGGGGTGGACGGATCCGTGAAGCTTTCTTT; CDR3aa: CASRGGRIREAFF
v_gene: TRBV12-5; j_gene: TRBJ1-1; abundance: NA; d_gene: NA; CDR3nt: TGTGCTAGTGGTTCCGGTTTGAGGAACACTGAAGCTTTCTTT; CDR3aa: CASGSGLRNTEAFF
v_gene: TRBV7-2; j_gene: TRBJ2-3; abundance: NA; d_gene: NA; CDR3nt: TGTGCCAGCAGCTTATTGGGAGGAGGAGTGGCAGATACGCAGTATTTT; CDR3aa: CASSLLGGGVADTQYF
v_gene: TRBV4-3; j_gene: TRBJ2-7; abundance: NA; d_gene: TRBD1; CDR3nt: TGCGCCAGCAGCCAACGCGGGACAGGGGACGAGCAGTACTTC; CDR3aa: CASSQRGTGDEQYF
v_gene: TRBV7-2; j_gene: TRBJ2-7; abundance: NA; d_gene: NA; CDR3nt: TGTGCCAGCAGCTTAGAACGCAGCTCCTACGAGCAGTACTTC; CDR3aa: CASSLERSSYEQYF
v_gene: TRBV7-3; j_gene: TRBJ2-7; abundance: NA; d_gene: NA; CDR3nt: TGTGCCAGCAGCTTAACCCCTTCCTACGAGCAGTACTTC; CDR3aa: CASSLTPSYEQYF
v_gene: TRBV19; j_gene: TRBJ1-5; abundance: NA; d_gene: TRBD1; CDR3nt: TGTGCCAGTAGTACGCGATTTACAGGGGGCAGTAGCAATCAGCCCCAGCATTTT; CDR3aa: CASSTRFTGGSSNQPQHF